This T cell receptor beta chain was observed in a study of PD-L1 blockade in urothelial cancer. Overall study context: Among blood samples, the median T cell count was 130,000 to 150,000.

With respect to this clone: Antigen: not known.

Time point given: peripheral blood 6 weeks after treatment start. Patients' cancers were locally advanced or metastatic urothelial carcinomas. V lost 5 bases and J lost 3; bases outside the gene matches: 14. The CDR3 extends over 17 amino acids. Germline V gene data show CDR1 as SGHTA and CDR2 as FQGTGA. Broader study findings: Tumor-associated clones in the blood of durable-benefit patients grew more at 3 weeks.

Spiked synthetic TCR analogs estimated absolute template abundance per PCR. Using immunoSEQ multiplex PCR, the repertoire was profiled, and TCRdb retains in-frame clones only, with some absent. The profile shows 29,000 or so clones, 79% of them singletons. This TCR came from a man aged 65 to 79 with urothelial cancer. The rearrangement joins TRBV7-3 to TRBJ2-5, with 8 bases lining up with TRBD1. The material sequenced was PBMCs, taken around atezolizumab (anti-PD-L1) treatment. This CDR3 is CASSPSRDRQPEETQYF. The CDR3 DNA follows: TGTGCCAGCAGCCCTTCGCGGGACAGGCAGCCGGAAGAGACCCAGTACTTC. Drawing the rest from reference TRBV7-3 and TRBJ2-5, the complete variable domain is GAGVSQTPSNKVTEKGKYVELRCDPISGHTALYWYRQSLGQGPEFLIYFQGTGAADDSGLPNDRFFAVRPEGSVSTLKIQRTERGDSAVYLCASSPSRDRQPEETQYFGPGTRLLVL.